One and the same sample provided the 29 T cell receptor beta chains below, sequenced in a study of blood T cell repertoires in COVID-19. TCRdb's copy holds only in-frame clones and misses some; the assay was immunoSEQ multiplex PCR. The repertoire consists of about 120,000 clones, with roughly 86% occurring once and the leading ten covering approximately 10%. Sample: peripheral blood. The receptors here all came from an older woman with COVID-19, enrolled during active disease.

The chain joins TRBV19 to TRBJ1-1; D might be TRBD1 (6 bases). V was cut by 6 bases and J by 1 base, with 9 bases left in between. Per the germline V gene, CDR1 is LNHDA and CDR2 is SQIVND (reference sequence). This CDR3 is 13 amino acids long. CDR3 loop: CASRWDKNTEAFF. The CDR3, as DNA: TGTGCCAGTAGATGGGACAAGAACACTGAAGCTTTCTTT.

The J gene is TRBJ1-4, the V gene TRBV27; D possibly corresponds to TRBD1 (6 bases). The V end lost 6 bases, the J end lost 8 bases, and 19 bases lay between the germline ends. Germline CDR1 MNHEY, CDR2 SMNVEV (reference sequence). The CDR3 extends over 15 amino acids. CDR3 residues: CASSTTGTMREKLFF. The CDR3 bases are TGTGCCAGCAGCACCACCGGGACAATGAGGGAAAAACTGTTTTTT.

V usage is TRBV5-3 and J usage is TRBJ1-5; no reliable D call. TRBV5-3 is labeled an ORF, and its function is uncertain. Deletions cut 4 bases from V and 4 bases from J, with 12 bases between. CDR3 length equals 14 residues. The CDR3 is CARSRIVGNQPQHF. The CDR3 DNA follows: TGTGCCAGAAGCCGAATAGTCGGGAATCAGCCCCAGCATTTT.

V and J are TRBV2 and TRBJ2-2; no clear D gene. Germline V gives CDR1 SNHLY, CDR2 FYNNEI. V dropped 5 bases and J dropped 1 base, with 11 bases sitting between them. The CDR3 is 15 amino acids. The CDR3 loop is CASSFDIKNTGELFF. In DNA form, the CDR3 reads TGTGCCAGCAGTTTTGACATAAAGAACACCGGGGAGCTGTTTTTT.

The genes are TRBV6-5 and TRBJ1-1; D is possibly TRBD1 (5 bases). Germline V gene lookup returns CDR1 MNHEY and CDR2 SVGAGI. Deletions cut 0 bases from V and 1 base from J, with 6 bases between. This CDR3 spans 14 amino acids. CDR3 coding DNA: TGTGCCAGCAGTTACTCGGGGGGGAACACTGAAGCTTTCTTT. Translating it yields CASSYSGGNTEAFF.

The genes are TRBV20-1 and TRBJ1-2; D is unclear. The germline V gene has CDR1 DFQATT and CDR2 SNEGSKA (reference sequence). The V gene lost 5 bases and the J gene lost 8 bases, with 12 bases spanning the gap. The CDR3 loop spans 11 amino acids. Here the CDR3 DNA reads TGCAGTGCTTACGCGACGGAGGGCTACACCTTC. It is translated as CSAYATEGYTF.

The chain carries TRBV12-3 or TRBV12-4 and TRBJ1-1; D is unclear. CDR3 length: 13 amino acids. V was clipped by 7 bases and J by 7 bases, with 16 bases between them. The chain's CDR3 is CASTPSVRLEAFF. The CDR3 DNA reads TGTGCCAGCACCCCAAGCGTCCGCCTTGAAGCTTTCTTT.

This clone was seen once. The CDR3 spells CASSGRTGGGEQYF. Written as DNA, the CDR3 is TGTGCCAGCAGTGGGAGGACAGGGGGCGGCGAGCAGTACTTC. The chain employs TRBV2 and TRBJ2-7, with 11 bases fitting TRBD1. Germline trimming cut 4 bases from V and 6 bases from J; bases unmatched to any gene: 5. Germline V gene data show CDR1 as SNHLY and CDR2 as FYNNEI. The CDR3 spans 14 residues.

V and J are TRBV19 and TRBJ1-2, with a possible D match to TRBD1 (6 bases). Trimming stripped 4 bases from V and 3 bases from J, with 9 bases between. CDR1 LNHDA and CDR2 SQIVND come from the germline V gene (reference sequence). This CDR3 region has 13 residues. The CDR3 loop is CASSTGQHYGYTF. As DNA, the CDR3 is TGTGCCAGTAGTACGGGACAACACTATGGCTACACCTTC.

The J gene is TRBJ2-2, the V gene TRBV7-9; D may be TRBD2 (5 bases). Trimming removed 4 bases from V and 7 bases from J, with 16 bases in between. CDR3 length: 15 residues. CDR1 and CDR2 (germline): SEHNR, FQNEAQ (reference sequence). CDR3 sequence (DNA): TGTGCCAGCAGCTCAGAGCGGACCGAGGTCGGGGAGCTGTTTTTT. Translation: CASSSERTEVGELFF.

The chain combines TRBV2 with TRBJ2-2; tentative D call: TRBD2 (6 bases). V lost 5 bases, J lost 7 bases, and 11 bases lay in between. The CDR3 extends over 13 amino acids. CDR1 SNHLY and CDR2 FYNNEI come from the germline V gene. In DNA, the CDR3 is TGTGCCAGCAGTCGACTAGAAGACGGGGAGCTGTTTTTT. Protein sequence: CASSRLEDGELFF.

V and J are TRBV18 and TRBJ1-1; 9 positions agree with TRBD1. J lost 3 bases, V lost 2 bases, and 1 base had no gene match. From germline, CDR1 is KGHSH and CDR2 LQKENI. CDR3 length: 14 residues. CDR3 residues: CASSPGTGYTEAFF. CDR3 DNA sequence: TGTGCCAGCTCACCAGGGACAGGGTACACTGAAGCTTTCTTT.

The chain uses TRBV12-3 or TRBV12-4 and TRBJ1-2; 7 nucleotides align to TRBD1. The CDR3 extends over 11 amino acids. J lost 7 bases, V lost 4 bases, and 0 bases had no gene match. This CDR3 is CASSYRGGYTF. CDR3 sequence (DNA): TGTGCCAGCAGTTACAGGGGTGGCTACACCTTC.

This chain's CDR3 is CASSTAEGGKRTEAFF. CDR3 DNA: TGTGCCAGCAGCACGGCAGAAGGAGGGAAGAGGACTGAAGCTTTCTTT. The genes are TRBV21-1 and TRBJ1-1. TRBV21-1 is flagged as a pseudogene. This CDR3 contains 16 residues.

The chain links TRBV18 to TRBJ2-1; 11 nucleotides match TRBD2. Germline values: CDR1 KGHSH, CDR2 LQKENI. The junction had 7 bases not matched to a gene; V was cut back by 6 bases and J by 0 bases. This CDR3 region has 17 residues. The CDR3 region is CASSTSGASSSYNEQFF. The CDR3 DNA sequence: TGTGCCAGCTCGACTAGCGGGGCCTCTAGCTCCTACAATGAGCAGTTCTTC.

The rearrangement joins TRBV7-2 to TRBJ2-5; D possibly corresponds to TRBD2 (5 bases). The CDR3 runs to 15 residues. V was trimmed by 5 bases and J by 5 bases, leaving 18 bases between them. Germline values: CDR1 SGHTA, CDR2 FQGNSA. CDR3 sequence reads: CASSPPGIPRETQYF. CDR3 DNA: TGTGCCAGCAGCCCACCGGGAATACCCCGGGAGACCCAGTACTTC.

The chain's CDR3 is CASSRSSSGANVLTF. The CDR3 coding sequence is TGTGCCAGCAGCCGGTCGAGCTCTGGGGCCAACGTCCTGACTTTC. The rearrangement joins TRBV3-1 (or the pseudogene TRBV3-2) to TRBJ2-6; D is unclear. Germline lookup yields CDR1 LGHDT and CDR2 YNNKEL (reference sequence). The germline V and J ends were trimmed by 4 bases and 0 bases, with 7 bases remaining between them. This CDR3 spans 15 amino acids.

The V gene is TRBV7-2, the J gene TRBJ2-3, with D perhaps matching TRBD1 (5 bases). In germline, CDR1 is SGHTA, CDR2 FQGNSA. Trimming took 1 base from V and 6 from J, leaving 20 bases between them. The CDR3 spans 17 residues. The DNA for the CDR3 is TGTGCCAGCAGCTTAGGGGGCTTGGAATCATCCTGGGATACGCAGTATTTT. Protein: CASSLGGLESSWDTQYF.

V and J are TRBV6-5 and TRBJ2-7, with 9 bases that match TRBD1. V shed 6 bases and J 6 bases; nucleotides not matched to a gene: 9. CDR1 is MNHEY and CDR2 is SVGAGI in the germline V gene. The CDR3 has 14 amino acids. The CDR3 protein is CASRKDRGIGEQYF. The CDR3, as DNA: TGTGCCAGCAGGAAGGACAGGGGTATCGGCGAGCAGTACTTC.

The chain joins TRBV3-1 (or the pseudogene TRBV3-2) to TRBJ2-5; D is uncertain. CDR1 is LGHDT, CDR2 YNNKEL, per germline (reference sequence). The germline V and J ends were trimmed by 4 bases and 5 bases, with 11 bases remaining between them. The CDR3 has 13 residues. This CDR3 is CASSRLRAETQYF. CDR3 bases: TGTGCCAGCAGCCGGTTAAGAGCGGAGACCCAGTACTTC.

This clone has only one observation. DNA of the CDR3: TGTGCCATCAGAGACAGGTCTCTGAACACTGAAGCTTTCTTT. Amino acids: CAIRDRSLNTEAFF. The chain is built from TRBV10-3 and TRBJ1-1, with a tentative D call TRBD1 (6 bases). Germline V lookup: CDR1 ENHRY, CDR2 SYGVKD. Trimming left V 6 bases short and J 0 bases short, with 11 bases between. The CDR3 loop spans 14 amino acids.

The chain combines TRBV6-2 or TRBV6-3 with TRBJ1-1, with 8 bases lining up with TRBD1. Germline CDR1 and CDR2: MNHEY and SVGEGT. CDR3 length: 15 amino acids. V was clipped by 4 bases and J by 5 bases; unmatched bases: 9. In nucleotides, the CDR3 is TGTGCCAGCAGTTCCGACCCTACAGGGGGGACTGAAGCTTTCTTT. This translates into CASSSDPTGGTEAFF.

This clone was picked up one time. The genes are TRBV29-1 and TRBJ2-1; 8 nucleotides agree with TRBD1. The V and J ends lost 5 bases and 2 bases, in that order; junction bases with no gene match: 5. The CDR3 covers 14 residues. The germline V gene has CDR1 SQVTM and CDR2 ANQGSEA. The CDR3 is CSVSRQGTYNEQFF. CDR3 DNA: TGCAGCGTTTCCCGACAGGGGACCTACAATGAGCAGTTCTTC.

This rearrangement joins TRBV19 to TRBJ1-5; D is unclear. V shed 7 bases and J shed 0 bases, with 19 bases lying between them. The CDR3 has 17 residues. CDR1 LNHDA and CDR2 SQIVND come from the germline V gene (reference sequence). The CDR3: CASTYRYRSPSNQPQHF. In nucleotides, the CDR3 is TGTGCCAGTACCTACCGATACAGATCACCTAGCAATCAGCCCCAGCATTTT.

CDR3 region: CASSPREGRNQETQYF. CDR3 nucleotides: TGTGCCAGCAGCCCCCGGGAGGGACGGAATCAAGAGACCCAGTACTTC. The chain uses TRBV7-2 and TRBJ2-5; 8 nucleotides agree with TRBD2. Looked up from germline, CDR1 is SGHTA and CDR2 is FQGNSA. Germline trimming cut 5 bases from V and 2 bases from J; bases unmatched to any gene: 10. The CDR3 has 16 amino acids.

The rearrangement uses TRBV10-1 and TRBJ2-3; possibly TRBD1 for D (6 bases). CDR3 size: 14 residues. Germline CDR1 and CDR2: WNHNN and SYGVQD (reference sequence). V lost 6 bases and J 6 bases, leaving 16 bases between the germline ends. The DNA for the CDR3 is TGCGCCAGCAGCCCCCTCGGAACAGGGGATACGCAGTATTTT. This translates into CASSPLGTGDTQYF.

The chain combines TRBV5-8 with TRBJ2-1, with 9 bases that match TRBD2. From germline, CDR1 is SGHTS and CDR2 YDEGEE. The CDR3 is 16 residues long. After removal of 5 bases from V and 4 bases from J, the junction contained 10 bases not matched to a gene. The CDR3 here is CASRGSLAGSYNEQFF. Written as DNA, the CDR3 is TGTGCCAGCAGGGGGTCTCTAGCGGGGTCTTACAATGAGCAGTTCTTC. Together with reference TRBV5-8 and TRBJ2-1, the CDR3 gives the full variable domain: EAGVTQSPTHLIKTRGQQATLRCSPISGHTSVYWYQQALGLGLQFLLWYDEGEERNRGNFPPRFSGRQFPNYSSELNVNALELEDSALYLCASRGSLAGSYNEQFFGPGTRLTVL.

The CDR3 region has the DNA TGTGCCAGCAGACCCGGGACTAGCGGGGGCCGCAACAATGAGCAGTTCTTC. Translating gives CASRPGTSGGRNNEQFF. The rearrangement uses TRBV6-4 and TRBJ2-1, with 14 bases fitting TRBD2. The junction had 9 bases not matched to a gene; V was cut back by 6 bases and J by 5 bases. The germline CDR1 and CDR2 sequences are MRHNA and SNTAGT. The CDR3 sequence is 17 residues long.

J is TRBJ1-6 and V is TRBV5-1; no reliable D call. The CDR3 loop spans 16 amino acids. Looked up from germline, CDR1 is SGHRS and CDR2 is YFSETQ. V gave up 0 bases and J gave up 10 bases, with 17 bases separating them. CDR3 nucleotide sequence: TGCGCCAGCAGCTTGGGGGGAATCGGGGTCGGCTCACCCCTCCACTTT. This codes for CASSLGGIGVGSPLHF.